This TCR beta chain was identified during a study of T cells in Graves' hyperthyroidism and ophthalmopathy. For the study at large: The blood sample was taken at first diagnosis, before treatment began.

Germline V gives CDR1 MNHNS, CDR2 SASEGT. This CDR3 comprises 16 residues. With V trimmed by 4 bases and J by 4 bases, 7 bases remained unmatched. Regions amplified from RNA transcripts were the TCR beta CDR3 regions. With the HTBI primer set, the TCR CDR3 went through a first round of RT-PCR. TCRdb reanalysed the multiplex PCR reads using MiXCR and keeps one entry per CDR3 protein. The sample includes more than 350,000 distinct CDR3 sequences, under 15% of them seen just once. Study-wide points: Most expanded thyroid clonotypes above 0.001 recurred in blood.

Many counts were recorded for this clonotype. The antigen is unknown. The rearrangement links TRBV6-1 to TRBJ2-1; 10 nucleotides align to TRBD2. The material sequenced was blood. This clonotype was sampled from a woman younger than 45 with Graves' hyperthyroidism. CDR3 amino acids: CASSGHLAGEYNEQFF. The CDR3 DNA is TGTGCCAGCAGTGGACACCTAGCGGGAGAGTACAATGAGCAGTTCTTC.